Given below is one TCR beta chain in context. At one end the junction does not follow the germline gene, possibly because of a read error. Germline V gene lookup returns CDR1 SGDLS and CDR2 YYNGEE. This CDR3 contains 12 residues. The data originate from a study of blood T cell repertoires in COVID-19. Study details: T cells, B-cell-depleted T cells, or PBMCs supplied cDNA or gDNA.

Across about two dozen US areas, participants ranged in age from about 18 to 100 years. Recovery among Cohort 3 donors was established by two negative PCRs, clearance, or symptom resolution. In the original processing: Reference gene primer amplification yielded estimated nucleated cell counts. Some clones are missing from TCRdb's copy, which holds only in-frame ones; the method was immunoSEQ multiplex PCR. V and J calls and clone size are copied from that table; D and trimming were computed from the DNA. The table has fewer than 300,000 clones, about 89% seen once. This receptor was identified in a man aged 35-49 years who had recovered from COVID-19. Material: PBMCs or T cells enriched from blood (not recorded which). The chain carries TRBV9 and TRBJ1-1; TRBD1 is a possible D gene (5 bases). The CDR3 DNA reads TGTGCCAGCAGCGGTAAGACAGACCCAAGAGACTTT. It yields the protein CASSGKTDPRDF.